These T cell receptor beta chains were read from a single sample in a study of Ad26.COV2.S vaccination and SARS-CoV-2 variants. Clones were sequenced by immunoSEQ multiplex PCR, and TCRdb holds only the in-frame ones, with some missing. The data hold about 460,000 clones, with 70% to 90% observed a single time. The specimen comprised peripheral blood, sampled in a trial of Ad26.COV2.S vaccine versus placebo. The receptors here all came from a person aged 18-60 years who received the Ad26.COV2.S COVID-19 vaccine or a placebo. Each CDR3 is given with its conserved first and last residue. A clone size is listed for some rows: how often the clone was seen (once, few, many), or a class if it is expanded.

clone_size j_call v_call cdr3_aa
NA TRBJ2-7 TRBV3-1/TRBV3-2 CASSQGAGTYHEQYF
NA TRBJ1-1 TRBV27 CASSPHGSGAFF
NA TRBJ1-4 TRBV27 CASSLSSLGGPYATNEKLFF
NA TRBJ1-1 TRBV5-8 CASSTSGGSGTEAFF
few TRBJ2-7 TRBV25-1 CASSSTGQGSYEQYF
NA TRBJ1-5 TRBV28 CASSSGTAANQPQHF
NA TRBJ2-1 TRBV5-6 CASSLPGLAGEQFF
NA TRBJ2-7 TRBV7-8 CASSLLGQVRQKPYEQYF
NA TRBJ2-3 TRBV28 CASRPPGQGRSDTQYF
NA TRBJ2-6 TRBV10-2 CASSERGDPSSGANVLTF
NA TRBJ1-1 TRBV5-1 CASSLARDRWNTEAFF
NA TRBJ2-7 TRBV3-1/TRBV3-2 CASSPLVGGHEQYF
few TRBJ1-1 TRBV6-1 CASSVVPHAGARGTEAFF
NA TRBJ1-2 TRBV6-6 CASSQQTSDYGYTF
NA TRBJ1-2 TRBV24-1 CATSDPHNYGYTF
NA TRBJ2-1 TRBV4-1 CASSLRGDSAIYNEQFF
NA TRBJ2-7 TRBV6-5 CASRTSGGDQYF
NA TRBJ2-2 TRBV6-6 CASRRKGGTSGRGELFF
NA TRBJ1-2 TRBV18 CASSPPTWGYGYTF
NA TRBJ2-5 TRBV5-4 CATHQGKFETQYF
NA TRBJ1-1 TRBV11-2 CASSSGTNTEAFF
NA TRBJ1-2 TRBV5-5 CASSLVGQGPRGYTF
NA TRBJ2-2 TRBV2 CASNPGKSTGELFF
NA TRBJ1-5 TRBV28 CASSSPVGASNQPQHF
NA TRBJ2-1 TRBV28 CASSGHGKTSYNEQFF
NA TRBJ1-1 TRBV18 CASSPRRDTEAFF
NA TRBJ2-5 TRBV10-3 CATKSRDSPKQETQYF
NA TRBJ2-3 TRBV4-2 CASSLRTAGGTDTQYF
NA TRBJ2-5 TRBV3-1/TRBV3-2 CASSQRRLAAQETQYF
NA TRBJ1-4 TRBV27 CASSLAWRVEKLFF
NA TRBJ2-5 TRBV7-9 CASSLWLAGGRQETQYF
NA TRBJ2-1 TRBV3-1/TRBV3-2 CASSTRLAGGYNEQFF
NA TRBJ1-1 TRBV5-4 CASSLGRNTEAFF
NA TRBJ2-3 TRBV5-1 CASKGQASTDTQYF
NA TRBJ2-1 TRBV6-5 CASSSGVPYNEQFF
few TRBJ1-2 TRBV30 CAWSTRGYGYTF
NA TRBJ2-1 TRBV27 CASSPRGYNEQFF
NA TRBJ1-6 TRBV14 CASSSETYNSPLHF
NA TRBJ2-7 TRBV5-1 CASSRDGSYEQYF
NA TRBJ1-2 TRBV9 CASSARGDGATTDGYTF
NA TRBJ2-3 TRBV28 CASSLPAGRDTQYF
NA TRBJ2-1 TRBV28 CASSRVLTSHEQFF
NA TRBJ1-4 TRBV6-5 CASSYGLPNEKLFF
NA TRBJ1-1 TRBV7-9 CASILGPHTEAFF
NA TRBJ1-2 TRBV28 CASSRGTDYGYTF
NA TRBJ1-1 TRBV6-5 CASSYRGDRTEAFF
NA TRBJ1-2 TRBV10-1 CAKTPGDGYGYTF
NA TRBJ1-2 TRBV3-1/TRBV3-2 CASSQDAFPGYTF
once TRBJ1-1 TRBV12-5 CASAINRGQGTEAFF
NA TRBJ1-1 TRBV27 CASSLGGKNTEAFF
NA TRBJ1-5 TRBV28 CAGAGGGDSNQPQHF
NA TRBJ2-5 TRBV19 CAISKGLEETQYF
once TRBJ2-4 TRBV6-6 CASSYSSRGKVSYF